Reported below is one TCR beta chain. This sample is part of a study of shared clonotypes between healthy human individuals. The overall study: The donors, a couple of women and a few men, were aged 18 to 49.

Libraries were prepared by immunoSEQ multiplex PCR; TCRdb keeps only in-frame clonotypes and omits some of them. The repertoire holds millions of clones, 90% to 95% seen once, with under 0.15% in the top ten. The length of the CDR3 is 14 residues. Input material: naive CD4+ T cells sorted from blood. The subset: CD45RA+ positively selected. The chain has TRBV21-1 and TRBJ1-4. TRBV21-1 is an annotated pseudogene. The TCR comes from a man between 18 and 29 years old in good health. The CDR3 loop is CASSERRFYEKLFF. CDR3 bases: TGTGCCAGCAGCGAACGCCGCTTTTATGAAAAACTGTTTTTT.